Below, 6 T cell receptor beta chains from the same sample are listed, as sequenced in a study of beta chain features in type 1 diabetes. Sequenced material consisted of expressed TCRB transcripts (all of the isolated RNA was reverse transcribed). Measured with immunoSEQ multiplex PCR; TCRdb has only the in-frame clones, and not every one. The profile shows about 400,000 clones, over 9.5% of them singletons. Input material: naive CD4+ T cells from blood. Receptors were obtained from a man in his late teens or twenties in good health.

The chain carries TRBV7-2 and TRBJ2-7; 9 bases agree with TRBD2. V shed 3 bases, J shed 3 bases, and the junction held 3 bases outside the gene matches. CDR3 length: 14 residues. Germline CDR1 reads SGHTA; CDR2 reads FQGNSA. DNA for the CDR3: TGTGCCAGCAGCTTCCTAGCGGGGAACTACGAGCAGTACTTC. Its translation: CASSFLAGNYEQYF.

The chain uses TRBV9 and TRBJ1-2; D might be TRBD1 (6 bases). The CDR3 sequence is 14 residues long. CDR1 and CDR2 (germline): SGDLS, YYNGEE. V shed 3 bases and J shed 4 bases, with 13 bases lying between them. The CDR3 DNA follows: TGTGCCAGCAGCGCCACAGGGATCGGCTATGGCTACACCTTC. Translated, it gives CASSATGIGYGYTF.

This clone was seen a few times. V is TRBV18 and J is TRBJ2-7; D unclear. This CDR3 has 14 residues. Germline CDR1 is KGHSH and CDR2 is LQKENI. The V end lost 6 bases, the J end lost 5 bases, and 17 bases lay between the germline ends. CDR3 region: CASSPLSGGDEQYF. The CDR3 DNA sequence: TGTGCCAGCTCCCCGCTCTCGGGTGGAGACGAGCAGTACTTC.

This clone was counted only a few times. CDR3 in amino acids: CASRPDTNNEQFF. The CDR3 bases are TGTGCCAGTAGACCGGACACGAACAATGAGCAGTTCTTC. The genes are TRBV19 and TRBJ2-1; a possible D gene is TRBD1 (5 bases). CDR3 length equals 13 residues. V shed 6 bases and J shed 5 bases, with 11 bases lying between them. Germline lookup yields CDR1 LNHDA and CDR2 SQIVND (reference sequence).

About this clone: This CDR3 is also generated by other DNA sequences in the sample. CDR3 DNA sequence: TGTGCCAGCAGCCCGGGGACAGCGAACACTGAAGCTTTCTTT. As protein: CASSPGTANTEAFF. V is TRBV7-3 and J is TRBJ1-1, with TRBD1 matching 7 bases. The CDR3 sequence is 14 residues long. Trimming took 5 bases from V and 1 from J; bases not matched to a gene: 4. Germline V lookup: CDR1 SGHTA, CDR2 FQGTGA.

The chain links TRBV29-1 to TRBJ2-5, with a possible D match to TRBD1 (6 bases). With 7 bases removed from V and 5 bases from J, the gap between germline ends came to 17 bases. This CDR3 is 13 amino acids long. Germline V gene data show CDR1 as SQVTM and CDR2 as ANQGSEA. The CDR3 DNA reads as TGCAGCGGGGGGACACTTTTCGGGGAGACCCAGTACTTC. Protein product: CSGGTLFGETQYF.